Listed below are T cell receptor beta chains from one sample, sequenced in a study of naive and memory T cell subsets. TCRdb recomputed calls from the UMI-ligation and nested PCR reads with MiXCR, one row per CDR3 protein. The sample lists tens of thousands of distinct CDR3 sequences; around 8.8% were seen once. The sequenced material came from central memory CD8+ T cells from blood. These receptors were taken from a human donor in good health. The CDR3 runs from the conserved cysteine through the conserved F or W. The D gene is left open where the match is weak. Size tells how often a clone was seen (once, few, many) or the class of an expanded clone, and some rows leave it out.

d_call,v_call,clone_size,j_call,cdr3_nt,cdr3_aa
-,TRBV20-1,-,TRBJ2-5,TGCAGTGCTAGAGACATAAGCTCGGGTCAAGAGACCCAGTACTTC,CSARDISSGQETQYF
TRBD2,TRBV6-1,many,TRBJ2-2,TGTGCCAGCTCAAGCGGGAGTGACACCGGGGAGCTGTTTTTT,CASSSGSDTGELFF
-,TRBV28,few,TRBJ1-2,TGTGCCAGCAGCCGGGACTTTCTTCTCTATGGCTACACCTTC,CASSRDFLLYGYTF
TRBD1,TRBV2,many,TRBJ2-3,TGTGCCAGCAGGCCAGTCCCGGGACAGGGGGATACGCAGTATTTT,CASRPVPGQGDTQYF
-,TRBV19,many,TRBJ2-2,TGTGCCAGTTCCTTCTGGGACACTAACACCGGGGAGCTGTTTTTT,CASSFWDTNTGELFF
-,TRBV6-6,few,TRBJ2-5,TGTGCCAGCAGCCCAAGAACAGGAGCCGGGGGGACCCAGTACTTC,CASSPRTGAGGTQYF
-,TRBV6-1,medium-sized,TRBJ2-1,TGTGCCAGCAGTGAAGCCACATGGGCAGTTGTTTTCGATGAGCAGTTCTTC,CASSEATWAVVFDEQFF
-,TRBV9,many,TRBJ2-7,TGTGCCAGCAGCTCCGACGGGTACGAGCAGTACTTC,CASSSDGYEQYF
TRBD2,TRBV9,many,TRBJ2-7,TGTGCCAGCAGCGCTGGCGGGAGGGAAGGGGCCTACGAGCAGTACTTC,CASSAGGREGAYEQYF
TRBD1,TRBV5-1,few,TRBJ2-1,TGCGCCAGCAGCTTGGGAGGACAGGGGTCATACAATGAGCAGTTCTTC,CASSLGGQGSYNEQFF
TRBD1,TRBV6-5,few,TRBJ2-1,TGTGCCAGCAGTTACATCCCGGGACAGGGGGCGGGTGAGCAGTTCTTC,CASSYIPGQGAGEQFF
-,TRBV6-5,many,TRBJ2-5,TGTGCCAGCAGGGGGGCCCTCCGGTCCCAGTACTTC,CASRGALRSQYF
TRBD2,TRBV12-3/TRBV12-4,few,TRBJ2-7,TGTGCCAGCAGTCAGACTAGCCCGGGCTACGAGCAGTACTTC,CASSQTSPGYEQYF
-,TRBV6-1,many,TRBJ2-7,TGTGCCATTACCAATGAGGGAACTTCCTACGAGCAGTACTTC,CAITNEGTSYEQYF
TRBD2,TRBV6-5,few,TRBJ2-3,TGTGCCAGCAGTTACTGGGGTACCGGCAGCACGGGAGGCCACACAGATACGCAGTATTTT,CASSYWGTGSTGGHTDTQYF
TRBD2,TRBV20-1,many,TRBJ2-7,TGCAGTGCCGAAGAAGGCGGGAGGGCCTACGAGCAGTACTTC,CSAEEGGRAYEQYF
TRBD2,TRBV7-9,few,TRBJ2-7,TGTGCCAGCAGCCCGCCGACTAGCGGGAGCGGTGAGCAGTACTTC,CASSPPTSGSGEQYF
TRBD1,TRBV28,many,TRBJ1-2,TGTGCCAGCAGTTTTAGGGACAGAGGGGATGGCTACACCTTC,CASSFRDRGDGYTF
TRBD2,TRBV9,few,TRBJ2-7,TGTGCCAGCAGCCCTTTTGCTGCGCCGGGGGGCTACGAGCAGTACTTC,CASSPFAAPGGYEQYF
-,TRBV27,few,TRBJ2-7,TGTGCCAGCAGTTTACGTCTGACCTACGAGCAGTACTTC,CASSLRLTYEQYF
-,TRBV29-1,many,TRBJ2-1,TGCAGCGTTGTAGGTTACAATGAGCAGTTCTTC,CSVVGYNEQFF
-,TRBV11-2,few,TRBJ2-1,TGTGCCAGCAGCTCCCGGGACGAGATTAGGGATGAGCAGTTCTTC,CASSSRDEIRDEQFF
-,TRBV28,few,TRBJ2-1,TGTGCCAGCAGTCGTACAAGCTCCTACAATGAGCAGTTCTTC,CASSRTSSYNEQFF
-,TRBV19,few,TRBJ2-1,TGTGCCAGTAGTATAGTCCTAGAAATGAATGAGCAGTTCTTC,CASSIVLEMNEQFF
TRBD2,TRBV9,many,TRBJ2-3,TGTGCCAGCAGTTATAGCGGGAGTAGCACAGATACGCAGTATTTT,CASSYSGSSTDTQYF
-,TRBV5-4,many,TRBJ1-5,TGTGCCAGCAGCTTGTTTCCACCTAGCAATCAGCCCCAGCATTTT,CASSLFPPSNQPQHF
-,TRBV6-5,many,TRBJ1-1,TGTGCCAGCAGTCCACCACTGGGGGTGAACACTGAAGCTTTCTTT,CASSPPLGVNTEAFF
TRBD2,TRBV10-2,-,TRBJ2-1,TGCGCCAGCACGGGGGGGCGGCCTTTCAATGAGCAGTTCTTC,CASTGGRPFNEQFF
TRBD2,TRBV20-1,-,TRBJ2-1,TGCAGTGCTAGAGATGAGGGAGGGCCCTCCTACAATGAGCAGTTCTTC,CSARDEGGPSYNEQFF
-,TRBV4-3,many,TRBJ2-1,TGCGCCAGCAGCCAAGATGGGGGGGCGTTGCCCTACAATGAGCAGTTCTTC,CASSQDGGALPYNEQFF
-,TRBV19,-,TRBJ2-7,TGTGCCAGTAGCTCCAAGACAGATTCCTACGAGCAGTACTTC,CASSSKTDSYEQYF
TRBD2,TRBV30,-,TRBJ2-3,TGTGCCTGGAGTGGACTAGCGGGACCAGATACGCAGTATTTT,CAWSGLAGPDTQYF
-,TRBV12-3/TRBV12-4,many,TRBJ2-1,TGTGCCAGCAGGGGGGGCTACAATGAGCAGTTCTTC,CASRGGYNEQFF
-,TRBV12-5,few,TRBJ2-3,TGTGCTAGTGGCCCAAGACCAGATACGCAGTATTTT,CASGPRPDTQYF
TRBD1,TRBV9,few,TRBJ2-7,TGTGCCAGCAGCAGGGGACAGGCCCCCTACGAGCAGTACTTC,CASSRGQAPYEQYF
-,TRBV2,-,TRBJ2-7,TGTGCCAGCAGTGAAGGGGCAGTTACTCTCGAGCAGTACTTC,CASSEGAVTLEQYF
-,TRBV7-9,few,TRBJ2-5,TGTGCCAGCAGCTCGGCGGCAGGGGCAGGGGAGACCCAGTACTTC,CASSSAAGAGETQYF
-,TRBV7-3,-,TRBJ2-7,TGTGCCAGCAGTCCAGGGACTGGGGGGTTCTACGAGCAGTACTTC,CASSPGTGGFYEQYF
TRBD2,TRBV6-4,many,TRBJ2-1,TGTGCCAGCAGTGATGGGACTAGCGGTAACAATGAGCAGTTCTTC,CASSDGTSGNNEQFF
TRBD2,TRBV18,-,TRBJ2-5,TGTGCCAGCTCACCACCGAGCGGGGGTCCGGAGGGGGAGACCCAGTACTTC,CASSPPSGGPEGETQYF
TRBD1,TRBV4-2,-,TRBJ2-6,TGTGCCAGCAGCCAAGAAGAGGGGGCAACTGGGGCCAACGTCCTGACTTTC,CASSQEEGATGANVLTF
TRBD2,TRBV15,few,TRBJ2-5,TGTGCCACCAGCATATCAGCGGGAGGGGGGGAGACCCAGTACTTC,CATSISAGGGETQYF
TRBD2,TRBV29-1,-,TRBJ2-7,TGCAGCGTTGAAGTGGGGGGGTCCTACGAGCAGTACTTC,CSVEVGGSYEQYF
-,TRBV28,few,TRBJ1-1,TGTGCCAGCAGGCGATGTACAGAGAACACTGAAGCTTTCTTT,CASRRCTENTEAFF
TRBD1,TRBV6-2/TRBV6-3,many,TRBJ2-3,TGTGCCAGCAGTCCCGGGACAGGGGATGCAGATACGCAGTATTTT,CASSPGTGDADTQYF
-,TRBV30,-,TRBJ1-5,TGTGCCTGGAGTGGGGTCGCTTCGGATCAGCCCCAGCATTTT,CAWSGVASDQPQHF
-,TRBV12-3/TRBV12-4,medium-sized,TRBJ2-1,TGTGCCAGCAGTTTAGGGGCTAGTGGCAATGAGCAGTTCTTC,CASSLGASGNEQFF
-,TRBV27,-,TRBJ1-5,TGTGCCAGCAGTTTATGGGGAGGGGACGCTAATCAGCCCCAGCATTTT,CASSLWGGDANQPQHF
TRBD2,TRBV29-1,-,TRBJ2-7,TGCAGCGTTGTCCTAGCGGGGTCCTACGAGCAGTACTTC,CSVVLAGSYEQYF
TRBD2,TRBV24-1,-,TRBJ2-5,TGTGCCACCAGTGACCGACTAGCGGGAGATTGGGAGACCCAGTACTTC,CATSDRLAGDWETQYF
-,TRBV4-3,-,TRBJ2-1,TGCGCCAGCAGCCGTTCACGGGAGTGGGAGCAGTTCTTC,CASSRSREWEQFF
TRBD2,TRBV12-3/TRBV12-4,-,TRBJ2-7,TGTGCCAGCAGTGTGGGACTAGGCTACGAGCAGTACTTC,CASSVGLGYEQYF
-,TRBV6-5,few,TRBJ1-5,TGTGCCAGCTCCCAGAATAGCAATCAGCCCCAGCATTTT,CASSQNSNQPQHF
-,TRBV30,-,TRBJ2-1,TGTGCCTGGAGGCCTAAACCCGGCTACAATGAGCAGTTCTTC,CAWRPKPGYNEQFF
-,TRBV28,many,TRBJ2-1,TGTGCCAGCAGTTTTATCGTATACAATGAGCAGTTCTTC,CASSFIVYNEQFF
-,TRBV4-3,-,TRBJ1-1,TGCGCCAGCAGCCAAGTGTTAGCAGCCGAAGCTTTCTTT,CASSQVLAAEAFF
-,TRBV6-4,many,TRBJ2-5,TGTGCCAGCAGTGACCGACCAGGGTCGGGAGAGACCCAGTACTTC,CASSDRPGSGETQYF